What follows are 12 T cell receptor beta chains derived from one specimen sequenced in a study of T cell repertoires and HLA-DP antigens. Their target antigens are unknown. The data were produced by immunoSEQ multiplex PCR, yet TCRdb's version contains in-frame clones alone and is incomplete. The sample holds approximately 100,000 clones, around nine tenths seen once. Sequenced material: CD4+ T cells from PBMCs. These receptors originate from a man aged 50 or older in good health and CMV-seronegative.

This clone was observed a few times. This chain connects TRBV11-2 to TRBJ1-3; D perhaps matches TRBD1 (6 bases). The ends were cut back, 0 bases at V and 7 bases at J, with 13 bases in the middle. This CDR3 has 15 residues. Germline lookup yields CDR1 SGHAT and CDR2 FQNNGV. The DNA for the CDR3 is TGTGCCAGCAGCTTAGATCCGGGGGCGCGGAACACCATATATTTT. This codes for CASSLDPGARNTIYF.

This CDR3 is CASSSEPGGYSPLHF. The CDR3 DNA is TGTGCCAGCAGCTCGGAGCCAGGAGGGTATTCACCCCTCCACTTT. This sequence joins TRBV7-9 and TRBJ1-6; D is uncertain. Germline CDR1 SEHNR, CDR2 FQNEAQ (reference sequence). This CDR3 is built from 15 residues. The ends were cut back, 4 bases at V and 8 bases at J, with 15 bases in the middle.

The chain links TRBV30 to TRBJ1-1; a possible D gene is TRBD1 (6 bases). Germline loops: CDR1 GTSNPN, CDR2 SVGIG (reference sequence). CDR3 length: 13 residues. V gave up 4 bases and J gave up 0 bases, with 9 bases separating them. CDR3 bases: TGTGCCTGGAATACAGGGCTGAACACTGAAGCTTTCTTT. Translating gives CAWNTGLNTEAFF.

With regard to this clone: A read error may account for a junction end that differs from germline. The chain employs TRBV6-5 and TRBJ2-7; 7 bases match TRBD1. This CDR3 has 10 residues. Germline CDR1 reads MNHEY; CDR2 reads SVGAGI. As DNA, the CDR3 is TGTGCCAGCAGTCGAAGCCGGGACAGTTTC. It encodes CASSRSRDSF.

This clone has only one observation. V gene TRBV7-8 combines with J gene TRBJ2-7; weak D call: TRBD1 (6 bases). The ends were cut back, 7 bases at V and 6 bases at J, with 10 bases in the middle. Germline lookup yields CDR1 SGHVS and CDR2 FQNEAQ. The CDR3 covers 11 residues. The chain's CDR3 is CASTTGSEQYF. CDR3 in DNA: TGTGCCAGCACCACAGGGTCCGAGCAGTACTTC.

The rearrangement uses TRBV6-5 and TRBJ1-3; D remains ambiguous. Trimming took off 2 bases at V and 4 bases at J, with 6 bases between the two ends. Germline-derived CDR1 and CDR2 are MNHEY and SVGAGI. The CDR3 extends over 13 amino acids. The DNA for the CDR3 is TGTGCCAGCAGTTACGGGGTAGGAAACACCATATATTTT. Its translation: CASSYGVGNTIYF.

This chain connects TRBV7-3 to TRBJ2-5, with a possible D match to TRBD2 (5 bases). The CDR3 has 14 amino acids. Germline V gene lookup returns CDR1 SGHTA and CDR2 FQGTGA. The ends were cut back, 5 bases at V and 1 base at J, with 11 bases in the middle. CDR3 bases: TGTGCCAGCAGCCTAGGTGGAGGCCAAGAGACCCAGTACTTC. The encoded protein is CASSLGGGQETQYF.

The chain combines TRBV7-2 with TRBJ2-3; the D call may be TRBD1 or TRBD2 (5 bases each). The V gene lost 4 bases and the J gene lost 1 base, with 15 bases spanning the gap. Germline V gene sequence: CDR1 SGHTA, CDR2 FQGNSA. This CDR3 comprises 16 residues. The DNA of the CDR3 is TGTGCCAGCAGCTCCTCCGGGACGCCGCGCACAGATACGCAGTATTTT. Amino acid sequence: CASSSSGTPRTDTQYF.

CDR3 sequence reads: CASSFGSGLNTGELFF. The CDR3 nucleotides are TGCGCCAGCAGCTTTGGATCGGGACTTAACACCGGGGAGCTGTTTTTT. This chain joins TRBV5-1 and TRBJ2-2; possibly TRBD2 for D (6 bases). Germline V gene lookup returns CDR1 SGHRS and CDR2 YFSETQ. The ends were cut back, 2 bases at V and 2 bases at J, with 13 bases in the middle. The CDR3 consists of 16 residues.

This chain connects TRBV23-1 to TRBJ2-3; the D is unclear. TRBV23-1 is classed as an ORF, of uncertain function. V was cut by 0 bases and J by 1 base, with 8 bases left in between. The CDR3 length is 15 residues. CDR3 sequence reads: CASSQSGRCTDTQYF. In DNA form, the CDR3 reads TGCGCCAGCAGTCAATCTGGACGGTGCACAGATACGCAGTATTTT.

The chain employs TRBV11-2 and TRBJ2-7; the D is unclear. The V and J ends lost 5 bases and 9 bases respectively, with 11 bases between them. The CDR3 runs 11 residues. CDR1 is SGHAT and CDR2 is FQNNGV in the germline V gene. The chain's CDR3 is CASSPQTRQYF. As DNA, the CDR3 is TGTGCCAGCAGCCCACAGACTCGGCAGTACTTC. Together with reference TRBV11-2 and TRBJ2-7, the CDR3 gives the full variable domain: EAGVAQSPRYKIIEKRQSVAFWCNPISGHATLYWYQQILGQGPKLLIQFQNNGVVDDSQLPKDRFSAERLKGVDSTLKIQPAKLEDSAVYLCASSPQTRQYFGPGTRLTVT.

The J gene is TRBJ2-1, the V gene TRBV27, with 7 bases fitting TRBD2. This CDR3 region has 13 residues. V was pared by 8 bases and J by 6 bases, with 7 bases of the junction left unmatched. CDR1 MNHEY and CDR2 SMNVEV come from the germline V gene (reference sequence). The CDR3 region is CASSWGGGNEQFF. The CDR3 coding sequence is TGTGCCAGCTCATGGGGGGGAGGCAATGAGCAGTTCTTC.